This entry features one T cell receptor beta chain sequence. This CDR3 comprises 11 residues. Germline CDR1 and CDR2: SQVTM and ANQGSEA. J lost 7 bases, V lost 7 bases, and 6 bases had no gene match. The data were taken from a study of blood T cell repertoires in COVID-19. At the level of the study: Acute and convalescent COVID-19 specimens originated in the United States, Italy and Spain.

Per the original methods: Estimated nucleated cell counts came from reference gene primer amplification. TCRdb's table, derived via immunoSEQ multiplex PCR, lists solely in-frame clones and lacks some. V, J and clone size derive from that table, while D and trimming were established from the DNA sequence. The table shows some 69,000 clones, with roughly 80% occurring only once. Sequenced: peripheral blood. This chain links TRBV29-1 with TRBJ1-2; 7 bases are shared with TRBD1. The sequence derives from an older woman with acute or convalescent COVID-19. The CDR3 reads CSAHRGGGYTF. CDR3 DNA sequence: TGCAGCGCCCACAGGGGCGGTGGCTACACCTTC.